Shown below are 26 T cell receptor beta chains from a single sample sequenced in a study of cytomegalovirus exposure and HLA in healthy donors. Both 60 Vbeta primers and 13 Jbeta primers went into the PCR. TCRdb keeps only in-frame clones here, not all; method: immunoSEQ multiplex PCR. The sample comprises some 100,000 clones, about three quarters of which are singletons, and 2.7% rests with the top ten. The sample was PBMCs. The receptor source for this set is a female donor in good health and CMV-seronegative.

The chain links TRBV11-2 to TRBJ1-1; D unresolved. From germline, CDR1 is SGHAT and CDR2 FQNNGV. The CDR3 has 12 amino acids. Deletions cut 0 bases from V and 4 bases from J, with 3 bases between. In DNA, the CDR3 is TGTGCCAGCAGCTTAGAGGCCACTGAAGCTTTCTTT. Encoded protein: CASSLEATEAFF.

The chain combines TRBV4-3 with TRBJ2-3, with 7 bases lining up with TRBD2. Germline values: CDR1 LGHNA, CDR2 YSLEER. This CDR3 region has 13 residues. After removal of 1 base from V and 5 bases from J, the junction contained 0 bases not matched to a gene. In nucleotides, the CDR3 is TGCGCCAGCAGCCAAGTAGCGGGAGATACGCAGTATTTT. Its translation is CASSQVAGDTQYF.

The genes are TRBV10-3 and TRBJ2-7; perhaps TRBD1 as D (6 bases). Germline CDR1 ENHRY, CDR2 SYGVKD. The CDR3 spans 14 residues. Trimming stripped 8 bases from V and 0 bases from J, with 14 bases between. DNA for the CDR3: TGTGCCATCGGACAGCCCAAGAGCTCCTACGAGCAGTACTTC. Protein: CAIGQPKSSYEQYF.

The chain uses TRBV16 and TRBJ2-2, with D uncertain. The CDR3 extends over 17 amino acids. Germline V gene sequence: CDR1 KGHSY, CDR2 FQNENV. The V and J ends lost 1 base and 5 bases respectively, with 17 bases between them. CDR3 region: CASSQFSLPRMTGELFF. CDR3 sequence (DNA): TGTGCCAGCAGCCAATTCAGTCTCCCGAGGATGACCGGGGAGCTGTTTTTT.

The rearrangement uses TRBV5-1 and TRBJ2-2; 7 bases map to TRBD2. Germline CDR1 reads SGHRS; CDR2 reads YFSETQ. CDR3 length equals 15 residues. The junction had 6 bases not matched to a gene; V was cut back by 3 bases and J by 4 bases. The CDR3 bases are TGCGCCAGCAGCTCAGCGGGGTCGGGCACCGGGGAGCTGTTTTTT. As protein: CASSSAGSGTGELFF.

The chain uses TRBV4-1 and TRBJ2-3, with a tentative D call TRBD2 (7 bases). Trimming stripped 0 bases from V and 6 bases from J, with 16 bases between. This CDR3 is built from 16 residues. Germline loops: CDR1 MGHRA, CDR2 YSYEKL. The CDR3 protein is CASSQDPGGQADTQYF. The CDR3 region has the DNA TGCGCCAGCAGCCAAGATCCGGGGGGCCAGGCGGATACGCAGTATTTT.

Note on this clone: A read error may account for a junction end that differs from germline. The CDR3: CSSSSRGGNEQYF. Here the CDR3 DNA reads TGTTCCAGCAGCTCTAGGGGGGGTAACGAGCAGTACTTC. The chain links TRBV7-9 to TRBJ2-7, with D possibly matching TRBD2 (7 bases). The CDR3 length is 13 residues. CDR1 and CDR2 from the germline V gene are SEHNR and FQNEAQ (reference sequence).

The DNA of the CDR3 is TGTGCCAGCAGCGGAACAGGGGGTCCCTATGGCTACACCTTC. This encodes CASSGTGGPYGYTF. This chain connects TRBV7-9 to TRBJ1-2; 8 bases are shared with TRBD1. The V segment lost 5 bases and the J segment 4 bases; nucleotides outside the gene matches: 6. This CDR3 is 14 amino acids long. Germline V lookup: CDR1 SEHNR, CDR2 FQNEAQ (reference sequence).

The chain recombines TRBV5-6 with TRBJ1-4; D call uncertain. Between the trimmed V and J ends, which lost 0 bases and 5 bases, there was a span of 8 bases. The germline CDR1 and CDR2 sequences are SGHDT and YYEEEE. This CDR3 has 14 residues. The CDR3 nucleotides are TGTGCCAGCAGCTTGGGCGGCGGGAATGAAAAACTGTTTTTT. This encodes CASSLGGGNEKLFF.

In nucleotides, the CDR3 is TGTGCCAGCAGCCAAGATTTTCCAGGCTCCTACGAGCAGTACTTC. This codes for CASSQDFPGSYEQYF. The V call is TRBV4-2, the J call TRBJ2-7; no clear D gene. This CDR3 region has 15 residues. Per germline, CDR1 LGHNA and CDR2 YNFKEQ. V dropped 0 bases and J dropped 0 bases, with 9 bases sitting between them.

The genes are TRBV15 and TRBJ1-3, with unresolved D. Germline V CDR1 and CDR2: LNHNV, YYDKDF (reference sequence). Trimming shortened V by 0 bases and J by 0 bases, and 12 bases separated the two germline ends. The CDR3 totals 17 residues. The CDR3 nucleotides read TGTGCCACCAGCAGAGAAGTGAGGGAGAGCTCTGGAAACACCATATATTTT. As protein: CATSREVRESSGNTIYF.

The chain joins TRBV28 to TRBJ1-4; D is undetermined. This CDR3 is built from 13 residues. V gave up 7 bases and J gave up 3 bases, with 9 bases separating them. Germline CDR1 reads MDHEN; CDR2 reads SYDVKM. The CDR3 loop reads CASMELPNEKLFF. The CDR3 DNA follows: TGTGCCAGCATGGAGTTGCCTAATGAAAAACTGTTTTTT.

V and J are TRBV30 and TRBJ2-7, with a tentative D call TRBD2 (6 bases). Germline V CDR1 and CDR2: GTSNPN, SVGIG (reference sequence). The CDR3 length is 13 residues. Trimming pared 1 base from V and 9 bases from J, leaving 16 bases between. CDR3 nucleotides: TGTGCCTGGAGTGGCAGGCCTTCGGGGGTGCAGTACTTC. Protein: CAWSGRPSGVQYF. Variable domain in full (rest from reference TRBV30 and TRBJ2-7): SQTIHQWPATLVQPVGSPLSLECTVEGTSNPNLYWYRQAAGRGLQLLFYSVGIGQISSEVPQNLSASRPQDRQFILSSKKLLLSDSGFYLCAWSGRPSGVQYFGPGTRLTVT.

The V gene is TRBV5-6, the J gene TRBJ1-2, with D tentatively TRBD1 (6 bases). Germline V gives CDR1 SGHDT, CDR2 YYEEEE. This CDR3 has 15 residues. V shed 0 bases and J shed 8 bases, with 17 bases lying between them. CDR3 amino acids: CASSLGGTPTGGYTF. The CDR3 DNA is TGTGCCAGCAGCTTGGGGGGGACACCCACAGGGGGCTACACCTTC.

V is TRBV5-1 and J is TRBJ2-3, with 9 bases identical to TRBD2. The CDR3 covers 15 residues. The V gene's germline CDR1 is SGHRS and CDR2 YFSETQ. The V segment lost 6 bases and the J segment 2 bases; nucleotides outside the gene matches: 7. CDR3 bases: TGCGCCAGCATTGCTAGCGGGGAAAACACAGATACGCAGTATTTT. The encoded protein is CASIASGENTDTQYF.

V gene TRBV23-1 combines with J gene TRBJ2-7; perhaps TRBD1 as D (6 bases). TRBV23-1 is designated an ORF whose function remains uncertain. V was pared by 4 bases and J by 1 base, with 17 bases between. There are 16 residues in the CDR3. This CDR3 reads CASSPFGGQTSYEQYF. CDR3 sequence (DNA): TGCGCCAGCAGTCCTTTTGGCGGACAGACATCCTACGAGCAGTACTTC.

This clone has just a few counts. V usage is TRBV14 and J usage is TRBJ2-3; TRBD2 matches 7 bases. The junction had 3 bases not matched to a gene; V was cut back by 1 base and J by 2 bases. The V gene's germline CDR1 is SGHDN and CDR2 FVKESK. The CDR3 runs to 15 residues. CDR3 region: CASSQGLAPTDTQYF. The CDR3 DNA sequence: TGTGCCAGCAGCCAAGGACTAGCACCCACAGATACGCAGTATTTT.

CDR3 nucleotides: TGTGCCAGCAGCCGCCCCGGGACCCAGGAGGGTAACGGCTACACCTTC. It is translated as CASSRPGTQEGNGYTF. The rearrangement links TRBV5-5 to TRBJ1-2, with D possibly TRBD1 on 5 matching bases. This CDR3 is 16 amino acids long. With 4 bases removed from V and 8 bases from J, the gap between germline ends came to 24 bases. Germline CDR1 and CDR2: SGHKS and YYEKEE (reference sequence).

A few counts support this clone. The chain employs TRBV2 and TRBJ2-2; D unclear. V was clipped by 5 bases and J by 2 bases, with 9 bases between them. CDR1 SNHLY and CDR2 FYNNEI come from the germline V gene. The CDR3 loop spans 14 amino acids. CDR3 DNA: TGTGCCAGCAGTCTGGCAGGAAACACCGGGGAGCTGTTTTTT. Amino acids: CASSLAGNTGELFF.

This chain joins TRBV7-9 and TRBJ1-6, with unresolved D. V gave up 3 bases and J gave up 8 bases, with 11 bases separating them. The CDR3 has 14 amino acids. CDR1 is SEHNR, CDR2 FQNEAQ, per germline (reference sequence). CDR3 region: CASSLNSPYSPLHF. In DNA form, the CDR3 reads TGTGCCAGCAGCTTGAACAGCCCTTATTCACCCCTCCACTTT.

This clone came up a few times. The chain carries TRBV2 and TRBJ2-7; tentative D call: TRBD1 (6 bases). V dropped 6 bases and J dropped 4 bases, with 10 bases sitting between them. The germline V gene has CDR1 SNHLY and CDR2 FYNNEI. CDR3 length: 12 amino acids. In nucleotides, the CDR3 is TGTGCCAGCAGGCTACAGGGATACGAGCAGTACTTC. It is translated as CASRLQGYEQYF.

V and J are TRBV4-2 and TRBJ2-2; weak D call: TRBD2 (5 bases). The CDR3 is 15 amino acids. V gave up 6 bases and J gave up 2 bases, with 13 bases separating them. From germline, CDR1 is LGHNA and CDR2 YNFKEQ. CDR3: CASRPTGINTGELFF. The CDR3 DNA reads as TGTGCCAGCAGACCTACGGGGATAAACACCGGGGAGCTGTTTTTT.

The V gene is TRBV19, the J gene TRBJ2-7; 8 bases align to TRBD1. This CDR3 is 14 amino acids long. With 3 bases clipped from V and 3 bases from J, the junction kept 4 bases outside the gene matches. Germline-derived CDR1 and CDR2 are LNHDA and SQIVND (reference sequence). CDR3: CASSISQGVYEQYF. In DNA, the CDR3 is TGTGCCAGTAGTATTTCACAGGGGGTCTACGAGCAGTACTTC.

As to this clone: A read error may produce the germline difference seen at one junction end. The V and J genes are TRBV7-9 and TRBJ1-1; unclear D gene. Germline CDR1 is SEHNR and CDR2 is FQNEAQ (reference sequence). The CDR3 length is 13 residues. The CDR3 region is CSSSWERSTEAFF. The DNA of the CDR3 is TGTTCCAGCAGTTGGGAGCGGAGCACTGAAGCTTTCTTT.

The DNA for the CDR3 is TGTGCCAGCGGCGGGGGGGCCAGAGAGACCCAGTACTTC. Protein: CASGGGARETQYF. The V gene is TRBV14, the J gene TRBJ2-5; TRBD2 matches 9 bases. The CDR3 length is 13 residues. After removal of 8 bases from V and 4 bases from J, the junction contained 5 bases not matched to a gene. Germline CDR1 SGHDN, CDR2 FVKESK.

This chain connects TRBV6-1 to TRBJ2-7; 7 nucleotides match TRBD1. This CDR3 region has 14 residues. The germline gives CDR1 MNHNS, CDR2 SASEGT. V lost 6 bases, J lost 3 bases, and 8 bases stayed unmatched. Written as DNA, the CDR3 is TGTGCCAGCAGGCGGACAGGCGATAGCTACGAGCAGTACTTC. Translating it yields CASRRTGDSYEQYF.